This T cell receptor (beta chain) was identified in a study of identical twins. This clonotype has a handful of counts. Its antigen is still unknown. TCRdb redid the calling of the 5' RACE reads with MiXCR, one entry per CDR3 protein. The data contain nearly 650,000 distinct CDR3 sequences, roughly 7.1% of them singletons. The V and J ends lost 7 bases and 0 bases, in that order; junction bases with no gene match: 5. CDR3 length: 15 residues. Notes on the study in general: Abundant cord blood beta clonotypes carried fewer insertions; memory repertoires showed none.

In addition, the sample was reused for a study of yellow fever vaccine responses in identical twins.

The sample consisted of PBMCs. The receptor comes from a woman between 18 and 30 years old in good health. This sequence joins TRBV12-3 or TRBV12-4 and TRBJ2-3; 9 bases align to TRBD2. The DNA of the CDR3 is TGTGCCAGCACCGGCAGCGGGAGGAGCACAGATACGCAGTATTTT. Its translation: CASTGSGRSTDTQYF.